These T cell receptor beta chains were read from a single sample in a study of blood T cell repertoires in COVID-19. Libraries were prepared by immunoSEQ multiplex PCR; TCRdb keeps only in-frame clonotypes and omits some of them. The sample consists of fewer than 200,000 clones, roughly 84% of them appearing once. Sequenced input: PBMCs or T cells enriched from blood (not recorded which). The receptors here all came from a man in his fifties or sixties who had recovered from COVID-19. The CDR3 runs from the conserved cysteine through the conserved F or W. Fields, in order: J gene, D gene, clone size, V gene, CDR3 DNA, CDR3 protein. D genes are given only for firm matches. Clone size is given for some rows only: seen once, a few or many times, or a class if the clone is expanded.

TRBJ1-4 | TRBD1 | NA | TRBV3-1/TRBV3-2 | TGTGCCAGCAGCCGTGACAGGGGGGAGGCAACTAATGAAAAACTGTTTTTT | CASSRDRGEATNEKLFF
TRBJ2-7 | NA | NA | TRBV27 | TGTGCCAGCAGTTTGGGACTCGCCTACGAGCAGTACTTC | CASSLGLAYEQYF
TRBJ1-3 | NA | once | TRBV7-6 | TGTGCCAGCAGCTTAGGGACTCTAGGTTTAGGAAGTGGAAACACCATATATTTT | CASSLGTLGLGSGNTIYF
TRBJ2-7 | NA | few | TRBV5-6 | TGTGCCAGCAGCCCTACAGGGTTAGACGAGCAGTACTTC | CASSPTGLDEQYF
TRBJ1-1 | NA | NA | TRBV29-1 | TGCAGCGTAGGACAGCTGAACACTGAAGCTTTCTTT | CSVGQLNTEAFF
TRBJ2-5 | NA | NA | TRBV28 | TGTGCCAGCACCGGGGGTGGGGAAAAAGGGGAGACCCAGTACTTC | CASTGGGEKGETQYF
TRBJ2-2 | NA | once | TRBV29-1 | TGCAGCATCCAAGCCAACAGGAACACCGGGGAGCTGTTTTTT | CSIQANRNTGELFF
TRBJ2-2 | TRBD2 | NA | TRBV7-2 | TGTGCCAGCAGCTTAGCGATTGGCGGGAGGGCCACCGGGGAGCTGTTTTTT | CASSLAIGGRATGELFF
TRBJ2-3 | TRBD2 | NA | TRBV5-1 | TGCGCCAGCAGCCTGGGACTAGCGGGGGCCGGGGGAACAGATACGCAGTATTTT | CASSLGLAGAGGTDTQYF
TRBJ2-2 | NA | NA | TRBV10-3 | TGTGCCATCAGTGAGGGGCCCACCGGGGAGCTGTTTTTT | CAISEGPTGELFF
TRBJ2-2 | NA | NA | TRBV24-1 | TGTGCCACCAGTGATTTGCAAGCCGGGACTTGGGGGAACACCGGGGAGCTGTTTTTT | CATSDLQAGTWGNTGELFF
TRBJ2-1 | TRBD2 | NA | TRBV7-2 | TGTGCCAGCAGCTTAACATTTGCTAGCGGGGCCTACAATGAGCAGTTCTTC | CASSLTFASGAYNEQFF
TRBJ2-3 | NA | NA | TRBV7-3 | TGTGCCAGCAGCCTCAACTCGGGTTTCACAGATACGCAGTATTTT | CASSLNSGFTDTQYF
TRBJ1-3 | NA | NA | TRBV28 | TGTGCCAGCAGTTTACCAGGCGGGGGTAGTTCGGGAAACACCATATATTTT | CASSLPGGGSSGNTIYF
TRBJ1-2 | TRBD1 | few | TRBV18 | TGTGCCAGCTCACCGCAGGGGGTCCGCGGGTATGGCTACACCTTC | CASSPQGVRGYGYTF
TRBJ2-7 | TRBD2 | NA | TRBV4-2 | TGTGCCAGCAGCCAAGATCTGGTCGTGGCGGGAGGGACCTACGAGCAGTACTTC | CASSQDLVVAGGTYEQYF